This T cell receptor (beta chain) originates from a study of blood T cell repertoires in COVID-19 (dated by TCRdb to about 2020). Context from the whole study: Collaborator samples came from the United States, Italy and Spain and covered acute and convalescent phases of COVID-19. The prospective study material was composed of cDNA or gDNA derived from T cells, B-cell-depleted T cells, or PBMCs. Deeply sampled blood TCRbeta repertoires from subjects exposed to, actively infected with, or recovered from COVID-19 were included in the dataset. The repertoires were released in a freely available public database intended as a resource for research on the immune response to SARS-CoV-2. The samples were drawn from two sources: the first 160 participants of the ongoing ImmuneRACE study, and 1,254 subjects contributed by 6 global collaborators. A de-identified subject ID, COVID-19 status, age in years and sex were almost always included in the sample metadata. Where available, HLA class I and class II types were obtained from metadata supplied by the sample provider rather than from assay-based typing.

Comments on this clone: Its specific antigen is unknown. No base-level quality is on record; no much larger clone is a single base apart.

TCRbeta CDR3 regions were amplified from genomic DNA by means of the immunoSEQ Assay, a bias-controlled multiplex PCR. In the authors' own workflow: Nucleated cell counts per sample were estimated from amplification of reference gene primers within the assay. Sequence reads were collapsed and filtered to measure the absolute abundance of every unique TCRbeta CDR3 rearrangement. For each sample, productive Simpson clonality was calculated by taking the square root of Simpson's diversity index across productive rearrangements. TCRdb mirrors the immuneACCESS table, restricted to in-frame sequences. Some clones are absent from its copies; in checked studies, under half trace to an unresolved V gene, and the reason for the others is unknown. V and J calls plus clone size are reproduced from that table; the DNA served to infer D and trimming. The sample includes roughly 200,000 clones, with around 82% observed a single time. Roughly 4.8% of the sample is in the top ten clones.

Participants in the prospective study were aged about 18 to 95 years, lived in about two dozen United States geographic areas, and enrolled through a virtual design. In the prospective study, cohorts were assigned on the basis of participant-reported clinical history obtained from a screening survey and a study questionnaire. Exposed participants had been in contact, within 2 weeks of entering the study, with a person who had a PCR-confirmed or clinician-diagnosed case of COVID-19. Mobile phlebotomists in the prospective study collected whole blood, serum and a nasopharyngeal or oropharyngeal swab from every participant. Prospective study participants could optionally give additional blood draws and questionnaires over an approximately two-month period. Before DNA extraction, prospective study blood samples were shipped either frozen or at room temperature. Spanning cysteine to phenylalanine, the CDR3 consists of 16 amino acids. The DNA shown is the 48-base CDR3, in frame from base 1. The CDR1 and CDR2 encoded by the germline V gene are SGHVS and FNYEAQ. V gives up 4 bases and J gives up 1 base, and the segment between their germline ends measures 13 bases.

Beyond this particular receptor, the publication reports: How much clinical and demographic metadata was included differed by source and by participant, and the metadata was provided uncurated.

The sequencing input was PBMCs or T cells enriched from blood (not recorded which). The TCR was taken from a woman in her forties or fifties who had been exposed to COVID-19. The chain was built from TRBV7-6 and TRBJ2-2; a tentative D match to TRBD1 spans 6 bases. Here is the DNA: TGTGCCAGCAGCTCGGCCCCACAGGGGAACACCGGGGAGCTGTTTTTT. Translated, it reads CASSSAPQGNTGELFF.